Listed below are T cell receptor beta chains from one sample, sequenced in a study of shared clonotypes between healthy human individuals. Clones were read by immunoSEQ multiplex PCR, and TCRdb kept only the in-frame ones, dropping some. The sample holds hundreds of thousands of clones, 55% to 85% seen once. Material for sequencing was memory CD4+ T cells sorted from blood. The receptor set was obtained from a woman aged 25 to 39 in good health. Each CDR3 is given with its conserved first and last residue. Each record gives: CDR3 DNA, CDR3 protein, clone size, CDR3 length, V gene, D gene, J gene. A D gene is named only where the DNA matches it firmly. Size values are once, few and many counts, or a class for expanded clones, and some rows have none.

TGTGCCAGCAGTCCTGGGGCCCTGACTGAAGCTTTCTTT | CASSPGALTEAFF | . | 13 | TRBV28 | . | TRBJ1-1
TGCGCCAGCAGCTTGGCCGGGGCCGAGACCCAGTACTTC | CASSLAGAETQYF | . | 13 | TRBV5-1 | . | TRBJ2-5
TGTGCCTGGAGTCCAATAACAGGGGGCTACGGTGTGAACACTGAAGCTTTCTTT | CAWSPITGGYGVNTEAFF | few | 18 | TRBV30 | TRBD1 | TRBJ1-1
TGTGCCAGCAGGGAGGGACGGAGGATACCCTACGAGCAGTACTTC | CASREGRRIPYEQYF | few | 15 | TRBV2 | . | TRBJ2-7
TGTGCCAGCACAGGACACCTATGCAGGAGCACTGAAGCTTTCTTT | CASTGHLCRSTEAFF | . | 15 | TRBV21-1 | . | TRBJ1-1
TGCGCCAGCAGCCAATTGTTGGCTTCGCAGCCCCAGCATTTT | CASSQLLASQPQHF | . | 14 | TRBV4-1 | . | TRBJ1-5
TGTGCCAGCAGCTTATTCGGCCTAGCGGGAGGTCACACAGATACGCAGTATTTT | CASSLFGLAGGHTDTQYF | . | 18 | TRBV11-1 | TRBD2 | TRBJ2-3
TGTGCCAGCAGCTTCCTTGGGGACAGCTACGAGCAGTACTTC | CASSFLGDSYEQYF | once | 14 | TRBV28 | TRBD1 | TRBJ2-7
TGTGCCAGCACTCTAGCGGATAACTCCTACAATGAGCAGTTCTTC | CASTLADNSYNEQFF | . | 15 | TRBV6-1 | TRBD2 | TRBJ2-1
TGTGCCAGCAGTCCCTCCCTAGTAGCGGGAGGCGAGCAGTTCTTC | CASSPSLVAGGEQFF | . | 15 | TRBV27 | TRBD2 | TRBJ2-1
TGTGCCAGCAGCCTGACTGCGAACACCGGGGAGCTGTTTTTT | CASSLTANTGELFF | . | 14 | TRBV6-1 | . | TRBJ2-2
TGCGCCAGCAGCACGCCCGTTCGCTACACTGAAGCTTTCTTT | CASSTPVRYTEAFF | few | 14 | TRBV4-1 | . | TRBJ1-1
TGTGCCAGCAGCCCCGGGACGAACAATGAGCAGTTCTTC | CASSPGTNNEQFF | . | 13 | TRBV7-3 | . | TRBJ2-1
TGTGCCAGCAGTAAGATTCCGGGCAGCAATCAGCCCCAGCATTTT | CASSKIPGSNQPQHF | once | 15 | TRBV28 | . | TRBJ1-5
TGTGCCAGCTCACAAAGGACGGATAGCAATCAGCCCCAGCATTTT | CASSQRTDSNQPQHF | . | 15 | TRBV18 | . | TRBJ1-5
TGTGCCAGCAGTTTCTTTTCGACCGGGACTGAAGCTTTCTTT | CASSFFSTGTEAFF | . | 14 | TRBV27 | . | TRBJ1-1
TGTGCCAGCAGCGAGGGACTAGCGGGCCCCTCCTACAATGAGCAGTTCTTC | CASSEGLAGPSYNEQFF | . | 17 | TRBV7-8 | TRBD2 | TRBJ2-1
TGCGCCAGCAAGCCACAGGGGGATGTAGAAAAACTGTTTTTT | CASKPQGDVEKLFF | . | 14 | TRBV5-1 | TRBD1 | TRBJ1-4
TGTGCCTGGTCCTCCTCTGGGGCCAACGTCCTGACTTTC | CAWSSSGANVLTF | . | 13 | TRBV30 | . | TRBJ2-6
TGTGCCTGGAGTCTAGGGACAGGGGGTAGTAACACCATATATTTT | CAWSLGTGGSNTIYF | . | 15 | TRBV30 | TRBD1 | TRBJ1-3
TGTGCCAGCAGCCCGGTCCCCGGGACAGACTCCTACGAGCAGTACTTC | CASSPVPGTDSYEQYF | few | 16 | TRBV7-8 | TRBD1 | TRBJ2-7
TGCGCCAGCAGCCAAGAATGGTTGGCGGGGAACACCGGGGAGCTGTTTTTT | CASSQEWLAGNTGELFF | . | 17 | TRBV4-1 | . | TRBJ2-2
TGTGCCAGCAGTGAATTCAGGGCCGAGCAGTACTTC | CASSEFRAEQYF | . | 12 | TRBV2 | . | TRBJ2-7
TGTGCCAGCAGTAGGACAGGGGGGAGTCACTATGGCTACACCTTC | CASSRTGGSHYGYTF | . | 15 | TRBV28 | TRBD1 | TRBJ1-2
TGTGCAACCTCGAGGGGCCGACAGGGTAACGAGCAGTACTTC | CATSRGRQGNEQYF | . | 14 | TRBV11-2 | TRBD1 | TRBJ2-7
TGTGCCAGCAGCGTAGCTGTGACGGAGAATGAAAAACTGTTTTTT | CASSVAVTENEKLFF | many | 15 | TRBV9 | . | TRBJ1-4
TGTGCCAGCAGAGGAGGGTTCTCTGGAAACACCATATATTTT | CASRGGFSGNTIYF | once | 14 | TRBV7-9 | . | TRBJ1-3
TGCAGTGGCTTCCAAGAGACCCAGTACTTC | CSGFQETQYF | . | 10 | TRBV20-1 | . | TRBJ2-5
TGTGCCAGCAGCCAAACAGGCTACCCTGAAGCTTTCTTT | CASSQTGYPEAFF | . | 13 | TRBV28 | . | TRBJ1-1
TGTGCCAGTAGTCAGACAAACGCACTTTGGGGCTACACCTTC | CASSQTNALWGYTF | . | 14 | TRBV19 | . | TRBJ1-2
TGTGCCAGCAGCTTAATGACAGCCCACACAGATACGCAGTATTTT | CASSLMTAHTDTQYF | . | 15 | TRBV7-4 | . | TRBJ2-3
TGCGCCAGCAGTCCAGGACAGCCGGGGCAGCCCCAGCATTTT | CASSPGQPGQPQHF | . | 14 | TRBV5-1 | . | TRBJ1-5
TGTGCCAGCAGCCGAGGACCGCTCTATGGCTACACCTTC | CASSRGPLYGYTF | . | 13 | TRBV6-5 | . | TRBJ1-2
TGCGCCAGCGGCCTTCAGGGGGCGCGGGACGGCTACACCTTC | CASGLQGARDGYTF | few | 14 | TRBV5-1 | TRBD1 | TRBJ1-2
TGTGCCCTTCGGGTACTAGCGGGCATGGGCGTCGAGCAGTACTTC | CALRVLAGMGVEQYF | . | 15 | TRBV30 | TRBD2 | TRBJ2-7
TGTGCCAGCGGCCAGTTTATAAATGAGCAGTTCTTC | CASGQFINEQFF | few | 12 | TRBV6-6 | . | TRBJ2-1
TGTGCCAGCAGACTCAGGGATCCCAACGGGGAGCTGTTTTTT | CASRLRDPNGELFF | . | 14 | TRBV28 | . | TRBJ2-2
TGTGCCAGCAGCCGACAGGGACAGGGGGCGTCCGGCTACACCTTC | CASSRQGQGASGYTF | . | 15 | TRBV7-9 | TRBD1 | TRBJ1-2
TGCGCCAGCAGCCCGGACAGCCAGAACACTGAAGCTTTCTTT | CASSPDSQNTEAFF | once | 14 | TRBV5-1 | . | TRBJ1-1
TGTGCCAGTAGTAGTCGAAGCCCCACCTACGAGCAGTACTTC | CASSSRSPTYEQYF | . | 14 | TRBV19 | . | TRBJ2-7
TGTGCCAGCAGCTTAGAATCCGGCACAGATACGCAGTATTTT | CASSLESGTDTQYF | . | 14 | TRBV7-2 | . | TRBJ2-3
TGTGCCAGCTCACTGTCGGGAATCTACAATGAGCAGTTCTTC | CASSLSGIYNEQFF | . | 14 | TRBV18 | . | TRBJ2-1
TGTGCCAGCTCACCAGCAGGGACTCTCTACGAGCAGTACTTC | CASSPAGTLYEQYF | . | 14 | TRBV18 | . | TRBJ2-7
TGTGCCAGCAGCCTGTTACGGGCAGGAAACACCATATATTTT | CASSLLRAGNTIYF | . | 14 | TRBV7-9 | . | TRBJ1-3
TGCGCCAGCAGCTTGACCGGGACGGTGAACACCGGGGAGCTGTTTTTT | CASSLTGTVNTGELFF | . | 16 | TRBV5-1 | . | TRBJ2-2
TGTGCCAGCAGCTTTAATAGCTTCTCCTACGAGCAGTACTTC | CASSFNSFSYEQYF | . | 14 | TRBV7-2 | . | TRBJ2-7
TGCAGCGCTGCCCTCGGGGAGGACACCGGGGAGCTGTTTTTT | CSAALGEDTGELFF | few | 14 | TRBV29-1 | . | TRBJ2-2
TGTGCCAGCAGTTCACATTGGACTAGCGTCAATGAGCAGTTCTTC | CASSSHWTSVNEQFF | . | 15 | TRBV28 | TRBD2 | TRBJ2-1
TGTGCCAGCAGTGATGGCAGGCCTGCAAAAAACATTCAGTACTTC | CASSDGRPAKNIQYF | . | 15 | TRBV25-1 | . | TRBJ2-4
TGCGCCAGCAGCCTGTTGGGGGCCACTGAAGCTTTCTTT | CASSLLGATEAFF | . | 13 | TRBV5-1 | . | TRBJ1-1
TGTGCCAGCAGTGTTGGTACTAGCGTGGCCGGGGAGCTGTTTTTT | CASSVGTSVAGELFF | few | 15 | TRBV2 | TRBD2 | TRBJ2-2
TGCGCCAGCAGCTTGACGGCGGGAGATCTCACAGATACGCAGTATTTT | CASSLTAGDLTDTQYF | . | 16 | TRBV5-1 | TRBD2 | TRBJ2-3
TGTGCCAGTAGTAGGACAGGGGCCTACGAGCAGTACTTC | CASSRTGAYEQYF | few | 13 | TRBV19 | TRBD1 | TRBJ2-7